The source of this TCR beta chain is a study of blood T cell repertoires in COVID-19. Whole-study context: Italy, Spain and the United States were the sources of the convalescent and acute COVID-19 samples. PBMCs, B-cell-depleted T cells, or T cells were the source of the cDNA or gDNA that made up the material.

The CDR3 length is 13 residues. Germline-derived CDR1 and CDR2 are SGHTA and FQGNSA. Trimming removed 4 bases at V and 7 bases at J, with 11 bases between. Authors' methods: From reference gene primer amplification, estimates of nucleated cell counts were derived. Assay used: immunoSEQ multiplex PCR; TCRdb lists only in-frame clones, some missing. The V and J calls and clone size come from that table; D and trimming were worked out from the DNA. The sample yields over 250,000 clones, about 91% seen once. The source is a woman aged 55-75 years with acute or convalescent COVID-19. The chain carries TRBV7-2 and TRBJ2-4, with D possibly TRBD2 on 6 matching bases. Specimen: peripheral blood. The CDR3 nucleotides read TGTGCCAGCAGCTCCGGGGCGGGGAACATTCAGTACTTC. Amino acids: CASSSGAGNIQYF.